Below, one T cell receptor (beta chain) is given with its context. Its antigen remains unknown. V lost 5 bases to trimming and J lost 8 bases, with 18 bases between them. This CDR3 spans 14 amino acids. The germline V gene encodes CDR1 MDHEN and CDR2 SYDVKM. One heparinised draw, averaging about 116 mL, was taken per donor. Cell sorting via CD45RO/CCR7/CD25/CD127/CD95/CD27 was performed to obtain CD4+ naive, central memory, regulatory and stem cell-like memory cells. The sample belongs to a study of beta chain features in type 1 diabetes. All of the isolated RNA was reverse transcribed, so expressed TCRB transcripts were sequenced. The repertoire was sequenced with immunoSEQ multiplex PCR; TCRdb's copy has only in-frame clones and lacks some. Of 600,000 to 750,000 clones in the sample, 9.5% to 15% were seen once. The study's findings and limits: Sampled from patients, naive, central memory and Treg TCRB repertoires appeared more similar than those sampled from healthy donors. There were fewer insertions and more deletions at the VDJ junctions of type 1 diabetes patients. All four CD4+ subsets of Type 1 diabetes patients contained TCRB CDR3s that were moderately but significantly shorter.

The clonotype originates from a man aged 25 to 40 with type 1 diabetes. The sequenced material came from naive CD4+ T cells from blood. V usage is TRBV28 and J usage is TRBJ1-2; D gene uncertain. In DNA form, the CDR3 reads TGTGCCAGCAGTCCCTCGGGCCCACCCGGCGGCTACACCTTC. This sequence encodes CASSPSGPPGGYTF.